The source of this T cell receptor (beta chain) is a study of blood T cell repertoires in COVID-19. Turning to the study itself: Specimens from acute and convalescent COVID-19 originated in the United States, Italy and Spain.

Produced via immunoSEQ multiplex PCR; TCRdb's table is partial and in-frame only. The data show 200,000 or so clones, roughly 90% seen once. V lost 3 bases to trimming and J lost 6 bases; unmatched junction nucleotides: 7. Germline loops: CDR1 SQVTM, CDR2 ANQGSEA. CDR3 size: 16 residues. The TCR was taken from a woman aged 45-60 years with acute or convalescent COVID-19. Material for sequencing was peripheral blood. The J gene is TRBJ2-1, the V gene TRBV29-1; TRBD2 matches 14 bases. As DNA, the CDR3 is TGCAGCGTTGACTCGGGACTAGCGGGAGTGGGCAATGAGCAGTTCTTC. Residues: CSVDSGLAGVGNEQFF.